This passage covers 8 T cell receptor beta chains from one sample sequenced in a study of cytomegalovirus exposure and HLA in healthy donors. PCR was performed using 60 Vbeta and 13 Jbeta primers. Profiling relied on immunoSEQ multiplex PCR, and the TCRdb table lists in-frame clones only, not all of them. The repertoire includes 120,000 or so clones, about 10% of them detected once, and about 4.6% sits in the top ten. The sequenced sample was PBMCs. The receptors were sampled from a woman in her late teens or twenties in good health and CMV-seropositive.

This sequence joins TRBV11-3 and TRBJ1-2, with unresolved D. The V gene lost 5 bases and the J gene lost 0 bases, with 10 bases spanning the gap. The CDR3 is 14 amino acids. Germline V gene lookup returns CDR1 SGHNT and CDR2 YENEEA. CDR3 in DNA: TGTGCCAGCAGCCAAAGACATACTAACTATGGCTACACCTTC. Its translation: CASSQRHTNYGYTF.

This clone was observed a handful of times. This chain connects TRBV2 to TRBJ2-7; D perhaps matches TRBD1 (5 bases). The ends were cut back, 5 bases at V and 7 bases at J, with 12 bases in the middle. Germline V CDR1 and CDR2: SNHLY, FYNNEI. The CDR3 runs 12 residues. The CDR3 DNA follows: TGTGCCAGCAGTCCTAGGGGCGGAGAGCAGTACTTC. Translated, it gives CASSPRGGEQYF.

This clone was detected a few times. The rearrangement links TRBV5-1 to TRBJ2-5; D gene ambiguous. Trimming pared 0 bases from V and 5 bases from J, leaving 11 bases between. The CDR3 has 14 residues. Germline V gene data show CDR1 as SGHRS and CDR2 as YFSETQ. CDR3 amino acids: CASSLENSVETQYF. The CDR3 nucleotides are TGCGCCAGCAGCTTGGAGAACAGTGTGGAGACCCAGTACTTC. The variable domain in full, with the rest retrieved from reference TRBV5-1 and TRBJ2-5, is KAGVTQTPRYLIKTRGQQVTLSCSPISGHRSVSWYQQTPGQGLQFLFEYFSETQRNKGNFPGRFSGRQFSNSRSEMNVSTLELGDSALYLCASSLENSVETQYFGPGTRLLVL.

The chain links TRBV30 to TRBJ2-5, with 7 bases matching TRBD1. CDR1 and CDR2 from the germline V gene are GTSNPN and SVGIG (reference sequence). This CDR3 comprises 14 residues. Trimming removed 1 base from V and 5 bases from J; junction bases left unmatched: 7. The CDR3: CAWSGRDRRETQYF. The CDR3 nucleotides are TGTGCCTGGAGTGGCCGGGACAGAAGGGAGACCCAGTACTTC.

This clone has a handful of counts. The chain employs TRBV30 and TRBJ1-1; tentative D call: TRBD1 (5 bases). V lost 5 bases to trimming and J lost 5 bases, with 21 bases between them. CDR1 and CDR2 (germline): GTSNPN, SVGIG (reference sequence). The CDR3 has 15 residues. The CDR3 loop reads CAWEPGGVGGTEAFF. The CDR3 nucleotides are TGTGCCTGGGAACCCGGGGGGGTTGGGGGGACTGAAGCTTTCTTT.

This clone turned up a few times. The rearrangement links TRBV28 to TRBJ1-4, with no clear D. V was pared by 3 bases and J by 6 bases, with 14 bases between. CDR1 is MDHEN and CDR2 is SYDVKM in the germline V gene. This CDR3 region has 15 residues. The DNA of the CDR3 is TGTGCCAGCAGTTTGGCCGGCGGGAGGGATGAAAAACTGTTTTTT. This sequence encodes CASSLAGGRDEKLFF.

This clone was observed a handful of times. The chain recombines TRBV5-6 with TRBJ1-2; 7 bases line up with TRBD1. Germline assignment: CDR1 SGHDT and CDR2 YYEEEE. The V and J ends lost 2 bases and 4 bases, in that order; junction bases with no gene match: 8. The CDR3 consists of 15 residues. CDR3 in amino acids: CASSFWDRPFYGYTF. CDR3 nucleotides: TGTGCCAGCAGCTTCTGGGACAGACCTTTCTATGGCTACACCTTC.

CDR3 coding DNA: TGTGCCAGCAGACCTAGCGGGAGGGCCCCCCACGAGCAGTACTTC. It yields the protein CASRPSGRAPHEQYF. The rearrangement links TRBV11-2 to TRBJ2-7; 12 positions agree with TRBD2. V lost 6 bases and J lost 5; bases outside the gene matches: 8. Germline V gives CDR1 SGHAT, CDR2 FQNNGV. This CDR3 spans 15 amino acids.